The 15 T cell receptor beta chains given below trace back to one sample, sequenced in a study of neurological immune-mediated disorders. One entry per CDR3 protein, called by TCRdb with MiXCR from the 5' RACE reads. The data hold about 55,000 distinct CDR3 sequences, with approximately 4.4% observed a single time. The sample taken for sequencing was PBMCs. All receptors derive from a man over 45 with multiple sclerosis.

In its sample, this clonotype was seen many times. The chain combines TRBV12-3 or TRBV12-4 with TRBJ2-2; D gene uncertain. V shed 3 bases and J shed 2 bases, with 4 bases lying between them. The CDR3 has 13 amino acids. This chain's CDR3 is CASSFDNTGELFF. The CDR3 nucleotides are TGTGCCAGCAGTTTCGACAACACCGGGGAGCTGTTTTTT.

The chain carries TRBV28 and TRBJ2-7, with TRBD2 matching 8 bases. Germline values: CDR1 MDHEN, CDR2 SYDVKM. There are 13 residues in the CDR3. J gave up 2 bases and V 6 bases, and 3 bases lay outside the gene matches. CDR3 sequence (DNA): TGTGCCAGCAGCCCCGGGGGGGCCTACGAGCAGTACTTC. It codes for CASSPGGAYEQYF.

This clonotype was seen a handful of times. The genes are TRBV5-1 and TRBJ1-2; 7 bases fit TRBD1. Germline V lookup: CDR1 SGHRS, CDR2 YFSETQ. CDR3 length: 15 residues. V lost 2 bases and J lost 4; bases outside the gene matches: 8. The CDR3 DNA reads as TGCGCCAGCAGCTTTTTAGTATCAGGGGGCTATGGCTACACCTTC. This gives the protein CASSFLVSGGYGYTF.

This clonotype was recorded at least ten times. As DNA, the CDR3 is TGTGCCAGCAGTTCACCGGGACTAGCGGACGCAGATACGCAGTATTTT. Its protein is CASSSPGLADADTQYF. The genes are TRBV28 and TRBJ2-3; 11 nucleotides line up with TRBD2. CDR1 is MDHEN, CDR2 SYDVKM, per germline. V was pared by 4 bases and J by 4 bases, with 7 bases of the junction left unmatched. The CDR3 is 16 residues long.

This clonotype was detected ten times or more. As DNA, the CDR3 is TGCGCCAGCAGCCAAGATGGAGCGGGAGGCGGCGCAGATACGCAGTATTTT. Protein: CASSQDGAGGGADTQYF. This chain joins TRBV4-1 and TRBJ2-3; 9 nucleotides agree with TRBD2. Germline V gene data show CDR1 as MGHRA and CDR2 as YSYEKL. The CDR3 covers 17 residues. V shed 0 bases, J shed 4 bases, and the junction held 8 bases outside the gene matches.

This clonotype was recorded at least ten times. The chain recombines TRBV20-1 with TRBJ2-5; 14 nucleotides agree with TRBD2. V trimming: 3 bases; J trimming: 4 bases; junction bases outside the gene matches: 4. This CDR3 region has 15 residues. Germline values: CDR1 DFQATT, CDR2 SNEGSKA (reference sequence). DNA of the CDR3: TGCAGTGCTAGGGGACTAGCGGGGGCCGGAGAGACCCAGTACTTC. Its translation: CSARGLAGAGETQYF.

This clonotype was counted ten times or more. CDR3 residues: CASSQTGTTSTDTQYF. The CDR3 region has the DNA TGTGCCAGCAGCCAAACAGGGACCACTAGCACAGATACGCAGTATTTT. The rearrangement links TRBV3-1 to TRBJ2-3, with D possibly being TRBD1 (6 bases). CDR3 length equals 16 residues. Trimming stripped 2 bases from V and 0 bases from J, with 12 bases between. Per the germline V gene, CDR1 is LGHDT and CDR2 is YNNKEL (reference sequence).

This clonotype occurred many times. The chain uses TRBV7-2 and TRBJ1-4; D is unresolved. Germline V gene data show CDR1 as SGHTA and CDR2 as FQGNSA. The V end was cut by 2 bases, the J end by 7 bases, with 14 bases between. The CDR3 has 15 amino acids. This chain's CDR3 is CASSLSRRTGEKLFF. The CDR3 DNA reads TGTGCCAGCAGCTTATCTAGACGGACCGGTGAAAAACTGTTTTTT.

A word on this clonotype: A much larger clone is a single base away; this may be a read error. The CDR3 nucleotides read TGTGCCAGCAGTTTGCCTAGAGGGGGCAACGAGCAGTACTTC. It translates to CASSLPRGGNEQYF. V usage is TRBV6-6 and J usage is TRBJ2-7; 7 bases align to TRBD1. Losses at the gene ends were 4 bases for V and 5 bases for J; bases not matched to a gene: 8. The germline CDR1 and CDR2 sequences are MNHNY and SVGAGI (reference sequence). The CDR3 is 14 amino acids.

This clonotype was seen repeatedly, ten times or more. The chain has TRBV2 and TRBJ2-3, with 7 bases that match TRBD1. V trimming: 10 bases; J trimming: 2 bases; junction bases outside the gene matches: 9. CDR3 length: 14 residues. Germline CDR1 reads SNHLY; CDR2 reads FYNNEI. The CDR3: CAILPGQSTDTQYF. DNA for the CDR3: TGTGCCATCCTGCCGGGACAGTCCACAGATACGCAGTATTTT.

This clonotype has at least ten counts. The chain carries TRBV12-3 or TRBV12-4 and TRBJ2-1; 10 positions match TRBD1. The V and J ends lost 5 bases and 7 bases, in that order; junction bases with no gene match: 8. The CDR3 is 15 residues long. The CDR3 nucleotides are TGTGCCAGCAGTCGCGGACAGGGGGGGGAGAATGAGCAGTTCTTC. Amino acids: CASSRGQGGENEQFF.

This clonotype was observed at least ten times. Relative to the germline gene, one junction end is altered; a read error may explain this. CDR3 coding DNA: TGTGCCAGCAGTTTAACCCCGGAGGACAGGATACTTTTT. Translation gives CASSLTPEDRILF. V is TRBV12-3 or TRBV12-4 and J is TRBJ1-6; 7 nucleotides line up with TRBD1. The CDR3 loop spans 13 amino acids.

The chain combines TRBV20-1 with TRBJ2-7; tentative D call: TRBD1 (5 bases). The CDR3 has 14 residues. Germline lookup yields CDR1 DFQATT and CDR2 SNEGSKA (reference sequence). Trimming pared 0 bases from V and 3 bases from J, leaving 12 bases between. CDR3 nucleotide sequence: TGCAGTGCTAGAGATCAGGGTTGGGTCTACGAGCAGTACTTC. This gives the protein CSARDQGWVYEQYF.

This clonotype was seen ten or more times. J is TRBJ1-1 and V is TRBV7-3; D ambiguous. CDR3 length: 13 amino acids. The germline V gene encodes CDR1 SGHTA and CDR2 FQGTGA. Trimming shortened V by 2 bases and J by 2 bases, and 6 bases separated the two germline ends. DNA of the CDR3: TGTGCCAGCAGCTTATCTCTAAACACTGAAGCTTTCTTT. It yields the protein CASSLSLNTEAFF.

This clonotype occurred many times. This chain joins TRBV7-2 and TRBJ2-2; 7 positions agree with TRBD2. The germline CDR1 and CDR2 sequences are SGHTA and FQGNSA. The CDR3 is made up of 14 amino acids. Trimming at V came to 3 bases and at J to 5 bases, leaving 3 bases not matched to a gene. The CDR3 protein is CASSLREMTGELFF. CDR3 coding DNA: TGTGCCAGCAGCTTGCGGGAGATGACCGGGGAGCTGTTTTTT.